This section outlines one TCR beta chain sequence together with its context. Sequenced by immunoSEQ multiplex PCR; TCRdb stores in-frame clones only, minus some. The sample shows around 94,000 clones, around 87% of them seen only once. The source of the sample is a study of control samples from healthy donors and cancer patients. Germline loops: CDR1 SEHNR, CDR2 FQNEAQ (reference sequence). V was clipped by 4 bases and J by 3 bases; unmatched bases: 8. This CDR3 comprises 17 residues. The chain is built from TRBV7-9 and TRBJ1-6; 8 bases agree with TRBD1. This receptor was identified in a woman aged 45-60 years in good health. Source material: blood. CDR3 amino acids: CASSSGRGRLYNSPLHF. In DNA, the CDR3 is TGTGCCAGCAGCTCGGGCAGGGGGCGCCTCTATAATTCACCCCTCCACTTT.